This T cell receptor beta chain was retrieved from a study of T cells in Graves' hyperthyroidism and ophthalmopathy. Study observations and caveats: The model predicted ophthalmopathy a median around seven months before onset. A model using 13 V-J features told ophthalmopathy apart from stable hyperthyroidism. Appearing also in blood were most of the thyroid clonotypes expanded above 0.001.

This clonotype was picked up one time. Antigen unknown. Amplification yielded TCR beta CDR3 regions, with RNA transcripts as the source. First-round RT-PCR of the TCR CDR3 relied on the HTBI primer set. TCRdb independently ran MiXCR on the multiplex PCR reads; one entry per CDR3 protein. The data contain fewer than 650,000 distinct CDR3 sequences, around 50% of them singletons. The sample was peripheral blood or thyroid tissue (not recorded which). This clonotype was sampled from an adult woman with Graves' disease, either hyperthyroidism or ophthalmopathy (not recorded which).

The CDR3 DNA sequence: TGCAGTGCTAGACCCACAGGCTGGGGGACTTACGAGCAGTACTTC. As protein: CSARPTGWGTYEQYF. The chain links TRBV20-1 to TRBJ2-7; TRBD2 is a possible D gene (6 bases). Germline CDR1 DFQATT, CDR2 SNEGSKA (reference sequence). The length of the CDR3 is 15 residues. V lost 2 bases to trimming and J lost 4 bases, with 18 bases between them.